The 27 T cell receptor beta chains given below trace back to one sample, sequenced in a study of neurological immune-mediated disorders. TCRdb re-called the 5' RACE reads through MiXCR, storing one row per CDR3 protein. The sample has 13,000 to 15,000 distinct CDR3 sequences, around 13% seen once. The sample taken for sequencing was CD8+ T cells from blood. These receptors were obtained from a female donor with HTLV-1-associated myelopathy (HAM/TSP).

This clonotype was observed many times. The chain couples TRBV9 to TRBJ2-7; TRBD2 is a possible D gene (8 bases). Germline loops: CDR1 SGDLS, CDR2 YYNGEE. The V and J ends lost 4 bases and 3 bases respectively, with 20 bases between them. The CDR3 contains 16 residues. The chain's CDR3 is CASSPGGGTDNYEQYF. The CDR3 coding sequence is TGTGCCAGCAGCCCCGGGGGGGGGACAGACAACTACGAGCAGTACTTC.

This clonotype has at least ten counts. The V and J genes are TRBV5-1 and TRBJ2-1; D not resolved. Germline CDR1 and CDR2: SGHRS and YFSETQ. The CDR3 is 20 amino acids. The V and J ends lost 0 bases and 7 bases respectively, with 29 bases between them. The chain's CDR3 is CASSLAGPSVLVSSMNEQFF. CDR3 in DNA: TGCGCCAGCAGCTTGGCCGGGCCCTCTGTTCTAGTTTCATCCATGAATGAGCAGTTCTTC.

The sample holds many counts of this clonotype. The chain recombines TRBV6-4 with TRBJ2-1; 10 nucleotides line up with TRBD2. The CDR3 is made up of 13 amino acids. CDR1 is MRHNA and CDR2 is SNTAGT in the germline V gene. V was pared by 5 bases and J by 5 bases, with 0 bases of the junction left unmatched. This CDR3 is CASSTSGNNEQFF. As DNA, the CDR3 is TGTGCCAGCAGTACTAGCGGGAACAATGAGCAGTTCTTC.

By share, this clonotype ranks as medium-sized. The chain is built from TRBV4-3 and TRBJ1-3; D is uncertain. The CDR3 runs 15 residues. Germline V lookup: CDR1 LGHNA, CDR2 YSLEER. V dropped 4 bases and J dropped 0 bases, with 10 bases sitting between them. CDR3 loop: CASSPGDYSGNTIYF. The CDR3 nucleotides read TGCGCCAGCAGCCCCGGGGATTACTCTGGAAACACCATATATTTT.

This clonotype was picked up many times. The rearrangement uses TRBV27 and TRBJ2-1; 11 nucleotides line up with TRBD2. V gave up 5 bases and J gave up 9 bases; unmatched junction bases: 6. The germline V gene encodes CDR1 MNHEY and CDR2 SMNVEV (reference sequence). The length of the CDR3 is 14 residues. The CDR3 reads CASSLLAGGGEQFF. DNA of the CDR3: TGTGCCAGCAGTCTCCTAGCGGGGGGTGGTGAGCAGTTCTTC.

The sample holds many counts of this clonotype. The chain has TRBV5-6 and TRBJ2-1, with 7 bases fitting TRBD2. The germline CDR1 and CDR2 sequences are SGHDT and YYEEEE. The CDR3 is made up of 18 amino acids. V gave up 2 bases and J gave up 0 bases; unmatched junction bases: 11. The CDR3 sequence is CASSFGASGSSSYNEQFF. The DNA of the CDR3 is TGTGCCAGCAGCTTTGGGGCTAGCGGTTCAAGCTCCTACAATGAGCAGTTCTTC. Together with reference TRBV5-6 and TRBJ2-1, the CDR3 gives the full variable domain: DAGVTQSPTHLIKTRGQQVTLRCSPKSGHDTVSWYQQALGQGPQFIFQYYEEEERQRGNFPDRFSGHQFPNYSSELNVNALLLGDSALYLCASSFGASGSSSYNEQFFGPGTRLTVL.

This clonotype was observed many times. The chain has TRBV6-5 and TRBJ1-6; TRBD1 aligns across 9 bases. The CDR3 runs to 14 residues. The ends lost 0 bases at V and 9 bases at J; junction bases unmatched: 0. Germline V gene sequence: CDR1 MNHEY, CDR2 SVGAGI. The CDR3 coding sequence is TGTGCCAGCAGTTACTCGACAGGGGGTTCACCCCTCCACTTT. It encodes CASSYSTGGSPLHF.

V and J are TRBV7-2 and TRBJ1-2; D gene uncertain. The CDR3 spans 17 residues. Germline lookup yields CDR1 SGHTA and CDR2 FQGNSA. V shed 5 bases and J shed 4 bases, with 23 bases lying between them. CDR3 region: CASSHHRPEGLAYGYTF. CDR3 in DNA: TGTGCCAGCAGCCACCACCGCCCCGAGGGCCTTGCCTATGGCTACACCTTC.

This clonotype was recorded at least ten times. The chain combines TRBV4-1 with TRBJ1-1, with D possibly being TRBD1 (6 bases). The CDR3 spans 13 residues. V lost 0 bases and J lost 7, with 9 bases in between. The germline V gene has CDR1 MGHRA and CDR2 YSYEKL. The CDR3 spells CASSQEGDNEAFF. The CDR3 DNA reads as TGCGCCAGCAGCCAAGAGGGGGACAATGAAGCTTTCTTT.

This clonotype appeared many times. The V call is TRBV27, the J call TRBJ1-1, with 7 nucleotides matching TRBD1. CDR1 is MNHEY and CDR2 is SMNVEV in the germline V gene (reference sequence). V lost 4 bases, J lost 4 bases, and 6 bases stayed unmatched. The CDR3 has 14 amino acids. CDR3: CASSSETGSTEAFF. DNA of the CDR3: TGTGCCAGCAGTTCCGAGACAGGGTCCACTGAAGCTTTCTTT.

This clonotype was seen ten or more times. V usage is TRBV6-5 and J usage is TRBJ2-5; 10 bases map to TRBD2. The CDR3 sequence is 15 residues long. Unmatched junction bases numbered 10, after V lost 7 bases and J lost 5 bases. Germline CDR1 MNHEY, CDR2 SVGAGI. The CDR3 region is CASKRSGGSDETQYF. CDR3 in DNA: TGTGCCAGCAAACGTAGCGGGGGGAGCGATGAGACCCAGTACTTC.

This clonotype occurred many times. This chain connects TRBV27 to TRBJ2-1; 10 bases fit TRBD2. V lost 6 bases and J lost 4; bases outside the gene matches: 6. This CDR3 spans 15 amino acids. Germline values: CDR1 MNHEY, CDR2 SMNVEV (reference sequence). CDR3 bases: TGTGCCAGCAGCGAACTAGCGGGACGATACAATGAGCAGTTCTTC. Translating gives CASSELAGRYNEQFF.

V gene TRBV5-5 combines with J gene TRBJ2-2, with 7 positions matching TRBD2. V dropped 0 bases and J dropped 5; count of bases not matched to a gene: 10. Germline V gene sequence: CDR1 SGHKS, CDR2 YYEKEE (reference sequence). The CDR3 length is 17 residues. This CDR3 reads CASSLGLAVVPTGELFF. CDR3 nucleotide sequence: TGTGCCAGCAGCTTGGGGCTAGCGGTGGTGCCGACCGGGGAGCTGTTTTTT.

This clonotype was detected many times. The genes are TRBV7-9 and TRBJ2-5, with D possibly TRBD2 on 7 matching bases. Germline values: CDR1 SEHNR, CDR2 FQNEAQ (reference sequence). The V and J ends lost 5 bases and 5 bases respectively, with 18 bases between them. The CDR3 has 15 residues. The CDR3 protein is CASSPLGGAGETQYF. The DNA of the CDR3 is TGTGCCAGCAGCCCCCTGGGGGGGGCGGGCGAGACCCAGTACTTC.

The chain carries TRBV12-2 and TRBJ2-2. TRBV12-2 is a pseudogene locus. This CDR3 region has 13 residues. The CDR3 here is CASRLAQDWELFF. Here the CDR3 DNA reads TGTGCAAGTCGCTTAGCGCAGGATTGGGAGCTGTTTTTT.

This clonotype was detected ten times or more. The chain employs TRBV4-1 and TRBJ2-3, with 10 bases matching TRBD2. Germline trimming cut 4 bases from V and 0 bases from J; bases unmatched to any gene: 7. CDR1 and CDR2 (germline): MGHRA, YSYEKL. This CDR3 spans 17 amino acids. The CDR3 loop reads CASSPVGTSDSTDTQYF. In DNA, the CDR3 is TGCGCCAGCAGCCCAGTAGGGACTAGCGATAGCACAGATACGCAGTATTTT.

This clonotype was counted many times. This chain joins TRBV7-2 and TRBJ2-1; D is unresolved. The ends were cut back, 5 bases at V and 1 base at J, with 6 bases in the middle. The CDR3 contains 13 residues. Germline V CDR1 and CDR2: SGHTA, FQGNSA. CDR3 sequence (DNA): TGTGCCAGCAGCCCCCCGTCCTACAATGAGCAGTTCTTC. Translating it yields CASSPPSYNEQFF.

This clonotype was detected only once. The chain has TRBV27 and TRBJ1-2, with 8 bases that match TRBD1. V lost 5 bases, J lost 8 bases, and 7 bases stayed unmatched. CDR1 and CDR2 (germline): MNHEY, SMNVEV (reference sequence). The CDR3 covers 13 residues. CDR3 protein: CASSPGQGPGYTF. CDR3 in DNA: TGTGCCAGCAGTCCTGGACAGGGCCCGGGCTACACCTTC.

This clonotype was detected ten times or more. This rearrangement joins TRBV29-1 to TRBJ1-2; a weak D match, TRBD1 (5 bases). The CDR3 loop spans 13 amino acids. Germline V gene data show CDR1 as SQVTM and CDR2 as ANQGSEA. Trimming cost V 4 bases and J 1 base, with 10 bases left between them. This chain's CDR3 is CSVVGTDNYGYTF. The CDR3 DNA follows: TGCAGCGTTGTGGGGACGGATAACTATGGCTACACCTTC.

This clonotype has ten or more counts. The J gene is TRBJ2-1, the V gene TRBV14; a weak D match, TRBD1 (6 bases). From germline, CDR1 is SGHDN and CDR2 FVKESK. Trimming left V 4 bases short and J 2 bases short, with 15 bases between. The CDR3 contains 16 residues. In DNA, the CDR3 is TGTGCCAGCAGCCCCTGGGAAGGGACAACCTACAATGAGCAGTTCTTC. Protein product: CASSPWEGTTYNEQFF.

This clonotype was counted at least ten times. V and J are TRBV7-2 and TRBJ2-3; D may be TRBD2 (5 bases). In germline, CDR1 is SGHTA, CDR2 FQGNSA. The V end was cut by 5 bases, the J end by 4 bases, with 22 bases between. This CDR3 contains 17 residues. CDR3 sequence (DNA): TGTGCCAGCAGCCCTGGAGTGGCGCAAGTCGGGGCAGATACGCAGTATTTT. This encodes CASSPGVAQVGADTQYF.

The table lists this clonotype with many counts. The chain uses TRBV6-1 and TRBJ2-2; no definite D call. From germline, CDR1 is MNHNS and CDR2 SASEGT. This CDR3 has 17 residues. V lost 2 bases, J lost 0 bases, and 13 bases lay in between. CDR3 DNA sequence: TGTGCCAGCAGTGAACTCCCCCGGATAGCGAACACCGGGGAGCTGTTTTTT. The encoded protein is CASSELPRIANTGELFF.

Remarks on this clonotype: This may be a read error, as it is one base from a much larger clone. This chain uses TRBV27 with TRBJ2-3; 13 bases match TRBD2. Looked up from germline, CDR1 is MNHEY and CDR2 is SMNVEV (reference sequence). V lost 4 bases, J lost 2 bases, and 9 bases stayed unmatched. The CDR3 loop spans 18 amino acids. As DNA, the CDR3 is TGTGCCAGCAGTTCCCCGGGACTAGCGGGATATCCCACAGATACGCAGTATTTT. This codes for CASSSPGLAGYPTDTQYF.

To note about this clonotype: An end of the junction differs from the germline gene, which may be a read error. The genes are TRBV28 and TRBJ2-5; 8 bases align to TRBD2. CDR1 MDHEN and CDR2 SYDVKM come from the germline V gene. The CDR3 runs 14 residues. The CDR3: CASRMGLEEETQYF. As DNA, the CDR3 is TGTGCAAGCAGAATGGGACTAGAAGAAGAGACCCAGTACTTC.

This clonotype occurred many times. The chain is built from TRBV3-1 and TRBJ1-1; no clear D gene. Trimming left V 7 bases short and J 0 bases short, with 9 bases between. This CDR3 region has 13 residues. The germline V gene has CDR1 LGHDT and CDR2 YNNKEL (reference sequence). The CDR3 coding sequence is TGTGCCAGCACCCGGACCTTGAACACTGAAGCTTTCTTT. Protein sequence: CASTRTLNTEAFF.

This clonotype was seen ten or more times. The gene calls are TRBV12-3 or TRBV12-4 and TRBJ1-6, with D perhaps matching TRBD1 (5 bases). CDR3 length: 16 residues. Trimming shortened V by 6 bases and J by 8 bases, and 20 bases separated the two germline ends. DNA for the CDR3: TGTGCCAGCAGCCTGACCGTCCGGGGCCCATATTCACCCCTCCACTTT. Translation: CASSLTVRGPYSPLHF.

The table lists this clonotype with many counts. V usage is TRBV9 and J usage is TRBJ2-3; 14 positions agree with TRBD2. The CDR3 contains 18 residues. V shed 4 bases and J 1 base; nucleotides not matched to a gene: 8. The germline CDR1 and CDR2 sequences are SGDLS and YYNGEE. CDR3 region: CASSSGLAGAGGTDTQYF. CDR3 sequence (DNA): TGTGCCAGCAGCTCGGGACTAGCGGGAGCGGGGGGCACAGATACGCAGTATTTT.